These T cell receptor beta chains were read from a single sample in a study of identical twins. MiXCR, applied by TCRdb to the 5' RACE reads, yields one record per CDR3 protein. The sample comprises 200,000 or so distinct CDR3 sequences, about 7.5% of which are singletons, and 1.9% rests with the top ten. These records were also assigned to another study, of yellow fever vaccine responses in identical twins.

The sequenced sample consisted of memory (CD45RO+) T cells sorted from blood. The receptors derive from a young woman in good health. The CDR3 runs from the conserved cysteine through the conserved F or W. D genes are given only for firm matches.

CASSFPTGRSTEAFF | TRBJ1-1 | 15 | - | TRBV7-9
CASSLGWVDRTQYF | TRBJ2-3 | 14 | - | TRBV7-2
CASSQRGSDTQYF | TRBJ2-3 | 13 | - | TRBV3-1
CASRAGTVYGYTF | TRBJ1-2 | 13 | TRBD1 | TRBV10-2
CATSRESRGGSNVLTF | TRBJ2-6 | 16 | TRBD2 | TRBV15
CSARIYEQYF | TRBJ2-7 | 10 | - | TRBV20-1
CASSLASDRPQETQYF | TRBJ2-5 | 16 | - | TRBV5-1
CASSHGTGTTYEQYF | TRBJ2-7 | 15 | TRBD2 | TRBV4-2
CASADSSNTGELFF | TRBJ2-2 | 14 | - | TRBV25-1
CASSVTGGYGYTF | TRBJ1-2 | 13 | TRBD1 | TRBV5-1
CSVATGPEAFF | TRBJ1-1 | 11 | TRBD1 | TRBV29-1
CASSQSVRCTYNEQFF | TRBJ2-1 | 16 | - | TRBV23-1
CASSYLKLRAGNSPLHF | TRBJ1-6 | 17 | - | TRBV6-5
CSVFSPTQQGVFYTF | TRBJ1-2 | 15 | - | TRBV29-1
CSVATQNRGRRTGELFF | TRBJ2-2 | 17 | TRBD1 | TRBV29-1
CASRYGSGGYTF | TRBJ1-2 | 12 | - | TRBV6-6
CASSLIGYPLATDTQYF | TRBJ2-3 | 17 | - | TRBV7-2
CASSLAVGEQYF | TRBJ2-7 | 12 | - | TRBV7-2
CASSQVGQGANTGELFF | TRBJ2-2 | 17 | TRBD1 | TRBV4-2
CASSQGLGDPYNEQFF | TRBJ2-1 | 16 | - | TRBV4-2
CASSLRTEKTQYF | TRBJ2-5 | 13 | - | TRBV5-1
CASSYRTGAVGTGELFF | TRBJ2-2 | 17 | TRBD1 | TRBV6-2/TRBV6-3
CSAEDNVLTF | TRBJ2-6 | 10 | - | TRBV20-1
CASSGRNEQFF | TRBJ2-1 | 11 | - | TRBV25-1
CASSQDRGLRETQYF | TRBJ2-5 | 15 | TRBD1 | TRBV12-3/TRBV12-4
CASSETGGGTGELFF | TRBJ2-2 | 15 | TRBD1 | TRBV28
CASSPRRSPYNEQFF | TRBJ2-1 | 15 | - | TRBV3-1
CASSLSGDGTDTQYF | TRBJ2-3 | 15 | TRBD2 | TRBV7-9
CASSLGQGVGQPQHF | TRBJ1-5 | 15 | TRBD1 | TRBV5-5
CSAIASYYNEQFF | TRBJ2-1 | 13 | - | TRBV20-1
CASSLTAAANYGYTF | TRBJ1-2 | 15 | - | TRBV5-1
CASSLIPGQGGQPQHF | TRBJ1-5 | 16 | TRBD1 | TRBV5-1
CAISEGGQAEAFF | TRBJ1-1 | 13 | TRBD1 | TRBV10-3
CSADLGIQETQYF | TRBJ2-5 | 13 | - | TRBV20-1
CSVTGPTSYEQYF | TRBJ2-7 | 13 | - | TRBV29-1
CASSVRANQETQYF | TRBJ2-5 | 14 | - | TRBV25-1
CASSLAYNEQFF | TRBJ2-1 | 12 | - | TRBV12-3/TRBV12-4
CASSLWDNTGELFF | TRBJ2-2 | 14 | - | TRBV28
CATSRAGSGSTDTQYF | TRBJ2-3 | 16 | TRBD2 | TRBV15
CASGLGTGGRTEAFF | TRBJ1-1 | 15 | TRBD1 | TRBV12-5
CASSGGRRGKLFF | TRBJ1-4 | 13 | - | TRBV12-3/TRBV12-4
CASSLISDESHTF | TRBJ1-2 | 13 | - | TRBV7-8
CASSSLGVRYEQYF | TRBJ2-7 | 14 | - | TRBV12-3/TRBV12-4
CATHGARGDNEQFF | TRBJ2-1 | 14 | - | TRBV12-3/TRBV12-4
CATSDLTRTGQGELFF | TRBJ2-2 | 16 | TRBD1 | TRBV24-1
CASRDPSYEQYF | TRBJ2-7 | 12 | - | TRBV10-2
CASSFAGRVQETQYF | TRBJ2-5 | 15 | - | TRBV3-1
CASSPPRVGGELFF | TRBJ2-2 | 14 | - | TRBV6-2/TRBV6-3
CASSVGPSTATDTQYF | TRBJ2-3 | 16 | - | TRBV9
CASSFGTSGVQETQYF | TRBJ2-5 | 16 | TRBD2 | TRBV7-7
CASSLAREGSPLHF | TRBJ1-6 | 14 | - | TRBV5-1
CASSGTAMNTEAFF | TRBJ1-1 | 14 | - | TRBV6-1
CASSLYPGANVLTF | TRBJ2-6 | 14 | - | TRBV7-2
CASSLASSGYNEQFF | TRBJ2-1 | 15 | TRBD2 | TRBV11-2
CATSVSFPSTDTQYF | TRBJ2-3 | 15 | - | TRBV24-1
CASSLTRAGELFF | TRBJ2-2 | 13 | - | TRBV2